This record looks at one TCR beta chain sequence and its context. Its specificity is not known. Only in-frame clones appear in the TCRdb table, and some are missing; sequencing was by immunoSEQ multiplex PCR. The sample yields 75,000 to 100,000 clones, about 93% seen once. These data originate in a study of siplizumab effects on memory and regulatory T cells. Study outcomes and limitations: Naive T cells looked more diverse than memory cells, and they looked like major contributors to the alloresponse.

CDR1 is MNHEY and CDR2 is SVGAGI in the germline V gene. CDR3 length: 12 amino acids. V shed 4 bases and J shed 7 bases, with 11 bases lying between them. The chain uses TRBV6-5 and TRBJ2-7, with unresolved D. Sequenced: non-Treg CD4+ T cells sorted from blood. This clonotype originated in a human donor in good health. For the CDR3, the DNA is TGTGCCAGCAGTTCACAGACTTGGGAGCAGTACTTC. Protein: CASSSQTWEQYF.